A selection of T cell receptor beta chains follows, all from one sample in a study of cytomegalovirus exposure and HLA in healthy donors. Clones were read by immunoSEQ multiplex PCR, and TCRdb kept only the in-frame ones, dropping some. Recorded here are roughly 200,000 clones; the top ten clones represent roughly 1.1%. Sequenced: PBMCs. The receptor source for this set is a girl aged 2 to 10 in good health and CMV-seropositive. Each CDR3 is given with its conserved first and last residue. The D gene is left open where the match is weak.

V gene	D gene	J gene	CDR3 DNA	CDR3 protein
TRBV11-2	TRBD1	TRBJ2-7	TGTGCCAGCAGCTTCCCCGGGACAGGGAGTTACGAGCAGTACTTC	CASSFPGTGSYEQYF
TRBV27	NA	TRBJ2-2	TGTGCCAGCATGACTCTAACTTACACCGGGGAGCTGTTTTTT	CASMTLTYTGELFF
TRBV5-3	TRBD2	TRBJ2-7	TGTGCCAGAAGCTTGGCGGCCAGTAGCGGGAGTGAGTACGAGCAGTACTTC	CARSLAASSGSEYEQYF
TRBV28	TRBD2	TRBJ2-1	TGTGCCAGCAGTCCGGGACTAGCGGGAGATTACAATGAGCAGTTCTTC	CASSPGLAGDYNEQFF
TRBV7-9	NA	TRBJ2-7	TGTGCCAGCAGCTTAGGGGCGGGGAGCGAGCAGTACTTC	CASSLGAGSEQYF
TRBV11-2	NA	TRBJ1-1	TGTGCCAGCAGCGGACAGCTGAACACTGAAGCTTTCTTT	CASSGQLNTEAFF
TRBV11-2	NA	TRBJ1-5	TGTGCCAGCAGCCACACCACCGGGCAGCCCCAGCATTTT	CASSHTTGQPQHF
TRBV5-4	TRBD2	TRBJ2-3	TGTGCCAGCAGCTCGGGACTAGCGGGAGGGCCTCCCAGCACAGATACGCAGTATTTT	CASSSGLAGGPPSTDTQYF
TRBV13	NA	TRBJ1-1	TGTGCCAGCAGTACAGGGAACACTGAAGCTTTCTTT	CASSTGNTEAFF
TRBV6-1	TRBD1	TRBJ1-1	TGTGCCAGCAGAGGGACAGGCCACAACACTGAAGCTTTCTTT	CASRGTGHNTEAFF
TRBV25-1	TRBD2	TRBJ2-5	TGTGCCAGCAGTGAGGGACTAGCGGGAGGACAAGAGACCCAGTACTTC	CASSEGLAGGQETQYF
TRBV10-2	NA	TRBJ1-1	TGCGCCAGCAGTGTACAGGGTACATTGAACACTGAAGCTTTCTTT	CASSVQGTLNTEAFF
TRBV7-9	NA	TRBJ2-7	TGTGCCAGCAGCTTAAGGGCAGGGGAGCAGTACTTC	CASSLRAGEQYF
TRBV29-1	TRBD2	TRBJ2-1	TGCAGCGTTGGTGGACTAGCGGGAGCGAGTGAGCAGTTCTTC	CSVGGLAGASEQFF
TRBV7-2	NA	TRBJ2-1	TGTGCCAGCAGCCCCTTAACCGGGGGAGCCTACAATGAGCAGTTCTTC	CASSPLTGGAYNEQFF
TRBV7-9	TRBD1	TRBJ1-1	TGTGCCAGCAGCTCACCGGGACAGGGACTTCGAGCTTTCTTT	CASSSPGQGLRAFF
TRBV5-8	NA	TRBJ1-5	TGTGCCAGCAGGCCGAGAAGTGAGCGCAATCAGCCCCAGCATTTT	CASRPRSERNQPQHF
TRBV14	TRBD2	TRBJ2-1	TGTGCCAGCAGCCAAGCCGAGACTAGCGGGTTCTGGAACTCCTACAATGAGCAGTTCTTC	CASSQAETSGFWNSYNEQFF
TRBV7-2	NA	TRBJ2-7	TGTGCCAGCAGCTCCTCCTCCTACGAGCAGTACTTC	CASSSSSYEQYF
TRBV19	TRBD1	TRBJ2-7	TGTGCCAGTAGTCCCTGGACAGGGGTCGAGCAGTACTTC	CASSPWTGVEQYF
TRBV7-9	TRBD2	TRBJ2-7	TGTGCCAGCAGCGATAGTGGACTAGCGGGAGGGCCCGCCTACGAGCAGTACTTC	CASSDSGLAGGPAYEQYF
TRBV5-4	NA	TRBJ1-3	TGTGCCAGCGGTGGCGGCTCTGGAAACACCATATATTTT	CASGGGSGNTIYF
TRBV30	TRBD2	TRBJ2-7	TGTGCCTGGAGTGGTACTCGACTAGCGGGAAACTACGAGCAGTACTTC	CAWSGTRLAGNYEQYF
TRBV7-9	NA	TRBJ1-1	TGTGCCAGCAGCTTATTACAGGCGAACACTGAAGCTTTCTTT	CASSLLQANTEAFF
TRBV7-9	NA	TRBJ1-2	TGTGCCAGCACCCCGGGAATTAATGGCTACACCTTC	CASTPGINGYTF
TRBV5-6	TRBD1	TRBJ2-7	TGTGCCAGCAGTCGACTTGACAGGGATATGCGCGAGCAGTACTTC	CASSRLDRDMREQYF
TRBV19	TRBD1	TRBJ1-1	TGTGCCAGTACAGACACACAGGGGGCGACTGAAGCTTTCTTT	CASTDTQGATEAFF